Shown below are 27 T cell receptor beta chains from a single sample sequenced in a study of blood T cells in healthy people across ages. Alongside a J-beta primer mix, a sample-barcoded 5' primer served in a second PCR lasting about 7 to 11 cycles. TCRdb recomputed calls from the 5' RACE reads with MiXCR, one row per CDR3 protein. This table has 1.5 million to 2 million distinct CDR3 sequences, approximately 32% appearing once. The sample was blood. These receptors all come from a young woman in good health.

This clonotype was counted between two and nine times. The chain's CDR3 is CASTSRIAGETQYF. The CDR3 DNA sequence: TGTGCCAGCACTTCAAGGATAGCAGGAGAGACCCAGTACTTC. The V gene is TRBV6-1, the J gene TRBJ2-5; D call uncertain. The ends were cut back, 7 bases at V and 4 bases at J, with 16 bases in the middle. This CDR3 spans 14 amino acids. Germline loops: CDR1 MNHNS, CDR2 SASEGT.

This clonotype has just a few counts. The chain employs TRBV21-1 and TRBJ2-3; TRBD2, the table's D call, lacks a check against the DNA. TRBV21-1 corresponds to a pseudogene. The CDR3 has 17 amino acids. The CDR3, as DNA: TGTGCCAGCAGACCGATAGGACTAGCGGCAAGCACAGATACGCAGTATTTT. Amino acids: CASRPIGLAASTDTQYF.

This clonotype has a handful of counts. The V gene is TRBV5-1, the J gene TRBJ2-7; the match to TRBD2 covers 13 bases. The CDR3 extends over 16 amino acids. V gave up 4 bases and J gave up 7 bases; unmatched junction bases: 11. CDR1 SGHRS and CDR2 YFSETQ come from the germline V gene. The CDR3 sequence: CASSSGLAGASGEQYF. CDR3 DNA: TGCGCCAGCAGCAGCGGACTAGCGGGAGCCTCCGGAGAGCAGTACTTC.

In this sample, this clonotype turned up many times. The genes are TRBV20-1 and TRBJ2-1; D is perhaps TRBD1 (6 bases). Looked up from germline, CDR1 is DFQATT and CDR2 is SNEGSKA (reference sequence). There are 14 residues in the CDR3. V lost 6 bases, J lost 0 bases, and 12 bases lay in between. Here the CDR3 DNA reads TGCAGTGCCCCGACAGGACGCTCCTACAATGAGCAGTTCTTC. As protein: CSAPTGRSYNEQFF.

This clonotype was seen a handful of times. The genes are TRBV7-9 and TRBJ1-1; D gene unclear. Trimming removed 1 base at V and 4 bases at J, with 16 bases between. The CDR3 is 16 amino acids. Germline V gene data show CDR1 as SEHNR and CDR2 as FQNEAQ (reference sequence). The CDR3 region is CASSLGGKTASTEAFF. In nucleotides, the CDR3 is TGTGCCAGCAGCTTAGGGGGTAAAACAGCTAGCACTGAAGCTTTCTTT.

This sequence joins TRBV9 and TRBJ2-3; D may be TRBD2 (6 bases). V was trimmed by 4 bases and J by 4 bases, leaving 16 bases between them. Germline V gene data show CDR1 as SGDLS and CDR2 as YYNGEE. The CDR3 has 15 amino acids. The CDR3 sequence: CASSPQITGADTQYF. The CDR3, as DNA: TGTGCCAGCAGCCCACAAATAACGGGGGCAGATACGCAGTATTTT.

This clonotype was picked up many times. This chain links TRBV29-1 with TRBJ2-3; 7 positions match TRBD2. The CDR3 loop spans 12 amino acids. Looked up from germline, CDR1 is SQVTM and CDR2 is ANQGSEA. V shed 7 bases, J shed 2 bases, and the junction held 3 bases outside the gene matches. The CDR3 DNA follows: TGCAGCGACGGGGGGATCACAGATACGCAGTATTTT. As protein: CSDGGITDTQYF.

As DNA, the CDR3 is TGTGCCAGCAGCTCCCCCCTGCCGGGACAGGGTTTCTCTGGGGCCAACGTCCTGACTTTC. Protein sequence: CASSSPLPGQGFSGANVLTF. V usage is TRBV7-9 and J usage is TRBJ2-6, with 9 positions matching TRBD1. V was pared by 4 bases and J by 0 bases, with 13 bases of the junction left unmatched. In germline, CDR1 is SEHNR, CDR2 FQNEAQ (reference sequence). The CDR3 runs to 20 residues.

The sample holds a few counts of this clonotype. The rearrangement uses TRBV5-6 and TRBJ2-1; TRBD2 aligns across 11 bases. With V trimmed by 0 bases and J by 2 bases, 1 base remained unmatched. The CDR3 sequence is 16 residues long. Germline lookup yields CDR1 SGHDT and CDR2 YYEEEE. The CDR3 sequence is CASSLGLAGPYNEQFF. CDR3 DNA sequence: TGTGCCAGCAGCTTGGGACTAGCGGGACCCTACAATGAGCAGTTCTTC.

The CDR3 DNA follows: TGCAGTGCCACCCAACTGGGGCCAAATAATTCACCCCTCCACTTT. It codes for CSATQLGPNNSPLHF. The chain carries TRBV20-1 and TRBJ1-6, with D maybe TRBD1 (5 bases). This CDR3 is 15 amino acids long. CDR1 is DFQATT and CDR2 is SNEGSKA in the germline V gene (reference sequence). The ends were cut back, 6 bases at V and 5 bases at J, with 17 bases in the middle.

A word on this clonotype: At one of its ends the junction is not consistent with the germline gene, which may arise from a read error. The rearrangement joins TRBV15 to TRBJ1-5, with 9 bases identical to TRBD1. CDR3 length: 16 residues. Germline loops: CDR1 LNHNV, CDR2 YYDKDF (reference sequence). CDR3 in DNA: TGTGCCGCCAGCAGTGGACAGGGGAGCAGCAATCAGCCCCAGCATTTT. This translates into CAASSGQGSSNQPQHF.

V usage is TRBV27 and J usage is TRBJ2-1; weak D call: TRBD1 (6 bases). There are 14 residues in the CDR3. Per germline, CDR1 MNHEY and CDR2 SMNVEV (reference sequence). V was cut by 6 bases and J by 6 bases, with 15 bases left in between. As DNA, the CDR3 is TGTGCCAGCAGCCCAGGGGTAACAGGCAATGAGCAGTTCTTC. Translation gives CASSPGVTGNEQFF.

The J gene is TRBJ2-2, the V gene TRBV6-5; D remains ambiguous. The CDR3 runs to 14 residues. Germline V gene data show CDR1 as MNHEY and CDR2 as SVGAGI. Trimming shortened V by 7 bases and J by 0 bases, and 9 bases separated the two germline ends. Here the CDR3 reads CASTRWANTGELFF. CDR3 nucleotides: TGTGCCAGCACTCGATGGGCGAACACCGGGGAGCTGTTTTTT.

In this sample, this clonotype turned up once. The chain links TRBV15 to TRBJ2-6; unclear D gene. Trimming pared 1 base from V and 0 bases from J, leaving 4 bases between. Germline CDR1 is LNHNV and CDR2 is YYDKDF (reference sequence). The CDR3 consists of 15 residues. The CDR3 spells CATSRVTSGANVLTF. In DNA form, the CDR3 reads TGTGCCACCAGCAGAGTTACCTCTGGGGCCAACGTCCTGACTTTC.

This clonotype has only a few counts. This chain connects TRBV7-9 to TRBJ2-1; 7 nucleotides align to TRBD2. Germline V gene data show CDR1 as SEHNR and CDR2 as FQNEAQ (reference sequence). V lost 7 bases and J lost 1; bases outside the gene matches: 7. The CDR3 length is 15 residues. This CDR3 reads CASIGGGISYNEQFF. DNA of the CDR3: TGTGCCAGCATTGGGGGGGGGATTTCCTACAATGAGCAGTTCTTC.

The genes are TRBV27 and TRBJ2-7, with D possibly matching TRBD1 (6 bases). The V end lost 6 bases, the J end lost 6 bases, and 12 bases lay between the germline ends. The CDR3 spans 12 residues. The germline V gene encodes CDR1 MNHEY and CDR2 SMNVEV (reference sequence). The CDR3 sequence: CASSPQGTEQYF. The CDR3 DNA sequence: TGTGCCAGCAGCCCACAGGGTACCGAGCAGTACTTC.

The chain couples TRBV7-8 to TRBJ2-6; D is perhaps TRBD1 (5 bases). The CDR3 loop spans 19 amino acids. Deletions cut 2 bases from V and 2 bases from J, with 19 bases between. Looked up from germline, CDR1 is SGHVS and CDR2 is FQNEAQ. For the CDR3, the DNA is TGTGCCAGCAGCTTAAGACTTGCACAGGTTGCAGCTGGGGCCAACGTCCTGACTTTC. It encodes CASSLRLAQVAAGANVLTF.

This clonotype was seen only a few times. The chain carries TRBV11-2 and TRBJ2-1; D is unclear. CDR1 and CDR2 from the germline V gene are SGHAT and FQNNGV. Trimming took off 4 bases at V and 0 bases at J, with 13 bases between the two ends. The CDR3 contains 16 residues. The CDR3 loop reads CASSSPIWSSYNEQFF. Here the CDR3 DNA reads TGTGCCAGCAGCTCCCCTATCTGGAGCTCCTACAATGAGCAGTTCTTC.

The CDR3 nucleotides read TGTGCCACCAGCAGTCTAGCGGGGGGGCCTGAGCAGTTCTTC. Translated, it gives CATSSLAGGPEQFF. This chain links TRBV15 with TRBJ2-1; 12 bases are shared with TRBD2. J lost 9 bases, V lost 3 bases, and 3 bases had no gene match. The CDR3 is 14 residues long. Germline assignment: CDR1 LNHNV and CDR2 YYDKDF (reference sequence).

Regarding this clonotype: A much larger clone differs by one base, so this may be a read error. This chain uses TRBV29-1 with TRBJ1-2; 9 nucleotides match TRBD1. In germline, CDR1 is SQVTM, CDR2 ANQGSEA. The CDR3 has 16 amino acids. The CDR3 is CSVEAQGQGSYYDYTF. The CDR3 nucleotides are TGCAGCGTTGAAGCCCAAGGACAGGGGAGCTACTATGACTACACCTTC.

This clonotype was seen ten or more times. V usage is TRBV29-1 and J usage is TRBJ1-2; no clear D gene. Between the trimmed V and J ends, which lost 6 bases and 2 bases, there was a span of 13 bases. CDR1 is SQVTM, CDR2 ANQGSEA, per germline. The CDR3 consists of 13 residues. The CDR3 is CSVNDPLNYGYTF. DNA of the CDR3: TGCAGCGTAAACGACCCATTGAACTATGGCTACACCTTC.

This clonotype was seen a few times. V is TRBV28 and J is TRBJ2-1, with 10 bases aligning to TRBD2. After removal of 6 bases from V and 7 bases from J, the junction contained 15 bases not matched to a gene. The length of the CDR3 is 17 residues. Germline CDR1 reads MDHEN; CDR2 reads SYDVKM. CDR3 in amino acids: CASSLAGGSGRTNEQFF. CDR3 nucleotide sequence: TGTGCCAGCAGCCTTGCCGGGGGTAGCGGGAGGACGAATGAGCAGTTCTTC.

Remarks on this clonotype: The junction does not match germline at one end; this may be a read error. The chain joins TRBV20-1 to TRBJ2-1, with 11 bases identical to TRBD2. The V gene's germline CDR1 is DFQATT and CDR2 SNEGSKA (reference sequence). This CDR3 is 14 amino acids long. The DNA of the CDR3 is TGCAGTGCGGATCGGACTAGCGGGTACAATGAGCGGTTCTTC. Translated, it gives CSADRTSGYNERFF.

This clonotype was recorded a few times. This chain joins TRBV14 and TRBJ2-5, with no clear D. Germline lookup yields CDR1 SGHDN and CDR2 FVKESK. Between the trimmed V and J ends, which lost 0 bases and 4 bases, there was a span of 12 bases. The CDR3 has 15 residues. This chain's CDR3 is CASSQDFGVGETQYF. In nucleotides, the CDR3 is TGTGCCAGCAGCCAAGATTTTGGAGTAGGAGAGACCCAGTACTTC.

This chain uses TRBV6-4 with TRBJ2-5; perhaps D is TRBD1 or TRBD2 (6 bases each). Judging by the DNA end, TRBJ2-7 fits better; the J call may be wrong. The germline gives CDR1 MRHNA, CDR2 SNTAGT. The CDR3 sequence is 15 residues long. Here the CDR3 reads CASIPGSGGGNEQYF. The CDR3 coding sequence is TGTGCCAGCATTCCAGGGTCCGGGGGCGGCAACGAGCAGTACTTC.

This clonotype was observed a few times. The CDR3 sequence is CASSLGTGSANEQFF. The CDR3 nucleotides are TGCGCCAGCAGCTTAGGAACAGGCTCCGCCAATGAGCAGTTCTTC. The chain employs TRBV5-1 and TRBJ2-1, with a possible D match to TRBD1 (5 bases). The CDR3 totals 15 residues. Per the germline V gene, CDR1 is SGHRS and CDR2 is YFSETQ. Trimming cost V 2 bases and J 6 bases, with 15 bases left between them.

The chain combines TRBV4-1 with TRBJ2-3, with TRBD2 matching over 9 bases. V lost 3 bases and J lost 2; bases outside the gene matches: 9. CDR3 length equals 17 residues. In germline, CDR1 is MGHRA, CDR2 YSYEKL. As DNA, the CDR3 is TGCGCCAGCAGCCACCTCTGGGCTAGCGGGGCCACAGATACGCAGTATTTT. This encodes CASSHLWASGATDTQYF.